These 11 T cell receptor beta chains were all obtained from the same sample, sequenced in a study of T cell repertoires in cytomegalovirus infection. These receptors have no known antigen. TCRdb reprocessed the reads via MiXCR and lists one record per CDR3 protein. In the table there are some 71,000 distinct CDR3 sequences, around 27% of which are singletons. The sample was CD8+ T cells from cultured PBMCs, taken from culture after CMV antigen stimulation. The receptors derive from a human donor in good health (CMV status not recorded). Some clones in this sample may be carry-over from other donors' samples.

The rearrangement uses TRBV14 and TRBJ2-7; D ambiguous. The germline V gene has CDR1 SGHDN and CDR2 FVKESK. The CDR3 totals 14 residues. The V gene lost 3 bases and the J gene lost 6 bases, with 15 bases spanning the gap. CDR3 in DNA: TGTGCCAGCAGCCAGCCCGGATCCTCGGGCGAGCAGTACTTC. Encoded protein: CASSQPGSSGEQYF.

The J gene is TRBJ1-1, the V gene TRBV28; the match to TRBD1 covers 8 bases. The junction had 10 bases not matched to a gene; V was cut back by 6 bases and J by 4 bases. The CDR3 runs 15 residues. Germline V CDR1 and CDR2: MDHEN, SYDVKM. The CDR3 loop reads CASRSTGGWSTEAFF. The CDR3 DNA is TGTGCCAGCAGATCTACAGGGGGTTGGAGCACTGAAGCTTTCTTT.

The rearrangement joins TRBV6-1 to TRBJ2-1; D perhaps matches TRBD2 (5 bases). Germline loops: CDR1 MNHNS, CDR2 SASEGT. V was clipped by 6 bases and J by 6 bases, with 9 bases between them. This CDR3 comprises 12 residues. DNA for the CDR3: TGTGCCAGCAGCCCCCTAGCCAATGAGCAGTTCTTC. Translating gives CASSPLANEQFF.

The CDR3 here is CASSFGQDEQYF. Here the CDR3 DNA reads TGTGCCAGCAGCTTCGGACAGGACGAGCAGTACTTC. This chain joins TRBV11-3 and TRBJ2-7; TRBD1 matches 7 bases. This CDR3 is 12 amino acids long. V was clipped by 3 bases and J by 5 bases; unmatched bases: 1. CDR1 is SGHNT and CDR2 is YENEEA in the germline V gene.

This clonotype was seen at least ten times. V is TRBV15 and J is TRBJ2-7; D is unclear. Trimming stripped 3 bases from V and 2 bases from J, with 8 bases between. Germline V lookup: CDR1 LNHNV, CDR2 YYDKDF (reference sequence). The CDR3 length is 13 residues. CDR3 sequence: CATSRVQAYEQYF. The DNA for the CDR3 is TGTGCCACCAGCAGGGTACAAGCCTACGAGCAGTACTTC.

This clonotype appeared a few times. The rearrangement uses TRBV12-3 or TRBV12-4 and TRBJ1-1; 8 bases agree with TRBD1. The CDR3 contains 14 residues. V was pared by 5 bases and J by 5 bases, with 7 bases of the junction left unmatched. The CDR3 region has the DNA TGTGCCAGCAGTCCCGGACAGGGATGGACTGAAGCTTTCTTT. Translation: CASSPGQGWTEAFF.

The chain employs TRBV7-6 and TRBJ1-3; unclear D gene. The length of the CDR3 is 19 residues. The V end lost 1 base, the J end lost 0 bases, and 19 bases lay between the germline ends. Germline V lookup: CDR1 SGHVS, CDR2 FNYEAQ. In DNA, the CDR3 is TGTGCCAGCAGCTTAGAATCTAGCGTTCGGGATCACTCTGGAAACACCATATATTTT. Amino acid sequence: CASSLESSVRDHSGNTIYF.

This clonotype was detected ten times or more. The chain combines TRBV7-8 with TRBJ2-2, with 7 bases fitting TRBD2. J lost 2 bases, V lost 4 bases, and 4 bases had no gene match. This CDR3 has 15 residues. The germline gives CDR1 SGHVS, CDR2 FQNEAQ. This CDR3 reads CASSSGTTNTGELFF. In DNA, the CDR3 is TGTGCCAGCAGCTCCGGGACTACCAACACCGGGGAGCTGTTTTTT.

This clonotype has only a few counts. J is TRBJ1-1 and V is TRBV6-5, with 7 nucleotides matching TRBD1. The junction had 3 bases not matched to a gene; V was cut back by 1 base and J by 1 base. CDR1 is MNHEY and CDR2 is SVGAGI in the germline V gene. CDR3 length: 15 residues. The CDR3 loop is CASSYFDRENTEAFF. CDR3 nucleotides: TGTGCCAGCAGTTACTTCGACAGGGAGAACACTGAAGCTTTCTTT.

There are a few counts of this clonotype. This chain connects TRBV4-3 to TRBJ2-3, with D maybe TRBD2 (6 bases). The germline V and J ends were trimmed by 0 bases and 4 bases, with 14 bases remaining between them. There are 16 residues in the CDR3. The germline CDR1 and CDR2 sequences are LGHNA and YSLEER. CDR3 in amino acids: CASSQDWGDEADTQYF. DNA for the CDR3: TGCGCCAGCAGCCAAGATTGGGGGGATGAGGCAGATACGCAGTATTTT.

The rearrangement uses TRBV18 and TRBJ2-7; D may be TRBD1 or TRBD2 (6 bases each). This CDR3 comprises 15 residues. Germline CDR1 and CDR2: KGHSH and LQKENI. V was trimmed by 1 base and J by 4 bases, leaving 14 bases between them. CDR3 DNA: TGTGCCAGCTCACCACGTACCTCGGGGGCTTACGAGCAGTACTTC. Its protein product is CASSPRTSGAYEQYF.